The source of this T cell receptor (beta chain) is a study of T cells in Graves' hyperthyroidism and ophthalmopathy. As for the study in general: Before any treatment, at initial diagnosis, peripheral blood was collected.

The sample holds many counts of this clonotype. Amplified regions were TCR beta CDR3 sequences from RNA transcripts. During a first-round RT-PCR of the TCR CDR3, the HTBI primer set was used. TCRdb re-called the multiplex PCR reads with MiXCR, one entry per CDR3 protein. Here the sample spans hundreds of thousands of distinct CDR3 sequences, around 15% being singletons. Trimming stripped 2 bases from V and 2 bases from J, with 3 bases between. This CDR3 region has 12 residues. Per germline, CDR1 MNHEY and CDR2 SVGEGT. The rearrangement joins TRBV6-2 or TRBV6-3 to TRBJ2-5; unclear D gene. This clonotype originated in a woman in her forties with Graves' hyperthyroidism. Material: blood. The chain's CDR3 is CASSYPQETQYF. DNA for the CDR3: TGTGCCAGCAGTTACCCTCAAGAGACCCAGTACTTC.